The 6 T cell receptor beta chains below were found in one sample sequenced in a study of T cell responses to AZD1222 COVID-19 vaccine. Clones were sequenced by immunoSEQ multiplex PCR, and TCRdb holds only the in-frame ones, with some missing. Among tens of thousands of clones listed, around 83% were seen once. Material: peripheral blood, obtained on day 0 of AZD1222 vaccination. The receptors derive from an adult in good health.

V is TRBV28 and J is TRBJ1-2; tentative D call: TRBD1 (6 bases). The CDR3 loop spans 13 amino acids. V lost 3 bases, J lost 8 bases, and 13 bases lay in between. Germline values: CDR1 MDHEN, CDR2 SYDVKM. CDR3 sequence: CASSFGGARGYTF. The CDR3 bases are TGTGCCAGCAGTTTTGGGGGGGCTAGAGGCTACACCTTC.

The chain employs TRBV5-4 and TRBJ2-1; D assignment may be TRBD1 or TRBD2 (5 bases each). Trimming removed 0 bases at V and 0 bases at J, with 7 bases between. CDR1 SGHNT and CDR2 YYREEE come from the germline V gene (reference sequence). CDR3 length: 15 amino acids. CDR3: CASSLGGSSYNEQFF. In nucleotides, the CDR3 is TGTGCCAGCAGCTTGGGGGGGAGCTCCTACAATGAGCAGTTCTTC.

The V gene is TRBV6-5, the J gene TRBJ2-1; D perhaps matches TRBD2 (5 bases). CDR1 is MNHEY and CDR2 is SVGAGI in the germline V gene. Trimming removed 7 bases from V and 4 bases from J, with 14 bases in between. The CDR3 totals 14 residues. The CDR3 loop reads CASNGFGLYNEQFF. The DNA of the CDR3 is TGTGCCAGCAACGGCTTCGGACTTTACAATGAGCAGTTCTTC.

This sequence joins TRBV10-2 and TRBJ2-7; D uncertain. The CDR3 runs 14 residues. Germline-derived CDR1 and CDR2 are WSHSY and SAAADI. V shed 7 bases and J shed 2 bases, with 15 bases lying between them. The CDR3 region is CASTPLTTTYEQYV. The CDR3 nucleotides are TGCGCCAGCACCCCCCTGACAACTACCTACGAGCAGTACGTC.

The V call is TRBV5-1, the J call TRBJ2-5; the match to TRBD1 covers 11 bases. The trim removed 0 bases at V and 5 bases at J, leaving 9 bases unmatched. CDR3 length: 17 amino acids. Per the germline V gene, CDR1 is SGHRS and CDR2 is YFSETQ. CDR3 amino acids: CASSLARTGGFGETQYF. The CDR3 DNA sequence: TGCGCCAGCAGCTTGGCGCGGACAGGGGGCTTCGGGGAGACCCAGTACTTC. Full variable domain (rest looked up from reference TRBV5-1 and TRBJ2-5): KAGVTQTPRYLIKTRGQQVTLSCSPISGHRSVSWYQQTPGQGLQFLFEYFSETQRNKGNFPGRFSGRQFSNSRSEMNVSTLELGDSALYLCASSLARTGGFGETQYFGPGTRLLVL.

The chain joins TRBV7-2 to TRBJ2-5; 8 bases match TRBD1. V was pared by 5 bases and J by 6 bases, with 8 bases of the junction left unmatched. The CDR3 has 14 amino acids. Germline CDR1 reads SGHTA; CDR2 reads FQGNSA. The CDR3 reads CASSVGQGSKTQYF. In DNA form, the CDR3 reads TGTGCCAGCAGCGTCGGACAGGGTTCGAAGACCCAGTACTTC.